This T cell receptor beta chain was observed in a study of PD-1 blockade in classical Hodgkin lymphoma. Study-wide results and caveats: According to reports, newly diagnosed patients had lower baseline TCR diversity than healthy donors, and relapsed/refractory patients had lower baseline TCR diversity still.

This sample's time point: newly diagnosed, previously untreated cHL patient sample. Purified CD4+ T cells were obtained from thawed PBMCs through magnetic negative selection. Trimming took 3 bases from V and 2 from J, leaving 9 bases between them. CDR3 length: 14 amino acids. Germline lookup yields CDR1 SGDLS and CDR2 YYNGEE. Concerning this clone: Its antigen is currently unknown.

Using immunoSEQ multiplex PCR, the repertoire was profiled, and TCRdb retains in-frame clones only, with some absent. The sample includes approximately 25,000 clones, about 90% seen only once; the top ten take around 0.53%. The sequenced material came from CD4+ T cells from blood. This chain joins TRBV9 and TRBJ1-3; D unresolved. This clonotype was sampled from a human donor with classical Hodgkin lymphoma. DNA for the CDR3: TGTGCCAGCAGCGAGGACTCAGCTGGAAACACCATATATTTT. Encoded protein: CASSEDSAGNTIYF.